Presented here are 24 T cell receptor beta chains from one specimen sequenced in a study of blood T cells in healthy people across ages (dated by TCRdb to the mid-2010s). The protocol used for the library was 5' RACE. Sequencing relied on an Illumina HiSeq 2500. A second PCR of roughly 7 to 11 cycles was performed with a sample-barcoded 5' primer and a J-beta primer mix. Using fastp at Q25 and MiXCR, TCRdb reprocessed the public reads and kept productive beta chains. Each record represents a unique CDR3 protein, reported with the most common genes and DNA among its rows. The sample has around 650,000 distinct CDR3 sequences on record, 40% to 45% of them singletons. The ten largest clones capture roughly 30% of the sample. Material: blood. The receptors derive from a man aged 80 or over in good health.

This clonotype was counted a single time. V and J are TRBV12-3 or TRBV12-4 and TRBJ2-7; D unresolved. The CDR3 is made up of 14 amino acids. The V end lost 2 bases, the J end lost 2 bases, and 10 bases lay between the germline ends. The CDR3 DNA follows: TGTGCCAGCAGTTTAAAGGACGGCCCCTACGAGCAGTACTTC. It yields the protein CASSLKDGPYEQYF.

This clonotype was counted between two and nine times. The CDR3 here is CASSLGQGVISYNEQFF. The CDR3 nucleotides read TGTGCCAGCAGTTTAGGACAGGGTGTCATCTCCTACAATGAGCAGTTCTTC. This chain joins TRBV6-5 and TRBJ2-1; 8 positions agree with TRBD1. V gave up 4 bases and J gave up 0 bases; unmatched junction bases: 8. CDR1 and CDR2 (germline): MNHEY, SVGAGI. CDR3 length: 17 residues.

This chain links TRBV7-2 with TRBJ2-4, with 8 bases identical to TRBD1. Gene TRBJ2-5 matches the end of the DNA better, so the J call may be wrong. The CDR3 runs to 16 residues. In germline, CDR1 is SGHTA, CDR2 FQGNSA. In nucleotides, the CDR3 is TGTGCCAGCAGCTTGGGCAGCCAGGGGGCTGGTGAGACCCAGTACTTC. It translates to CASSLGSQGAGETQYF.

This clonotype came up many times. The chain uses TRBV11-3 and TRBJ2-1, with D tentatively TRBD2 (6 bases). The CDR3 spans 12 residues. V lost 5 bases, J lost 9 bases, and 11 bases lay in between. Germline V gene sequence: CDR1 SGHNT, CDR2 YENEEA. For the CDR3, the DNA is TGTGCCAGCAGCGGGGGGAGAGGTGAGCAGTTCTTC. Translating gives CASSGGRGEQFF.

This clonotype has more than one count but fewer than ten. The chain has TRBV6-2 or TRBV6-3 and TRBJ1-2; 10 bases line up with TRBD1. Trimming cost V 2 bases and J 6 bases; bases outside gene matches: 6. This CDR3 has 15 amino acids. Per the germline V gene, CDR1 is MNHEY and CDR2 is SVGEGT. The CDR3 nucleotides are TGTGCCAGCAGTTACAGACAGGGGGCCTTCGATGGCTACACCTTC. It is translated as CASSYRQGAFDGYTF.

The V gene is TRBV7-9, the J gene TRBJ2-2; no reliable D call. The CDR3 covers 16 residues. The germline V gene has CDR1 SEHNR and CDR2 FQNEAQ (reference sequence). V was pared by 2 bases and J by 0 bases, with 10 bases between. CDR3 coding DNA: TGTGCCAGCAGCTTAACTTCACACTCGAACACCGGGGAGCTGTTTTTT. It yields the protein CASSLTSHSNTGELFF.

Only a few counts were recorded for this clonotype. The chain is built from TRBV25-1 and TRBJ2-5; the D is unclear. V was shortened by 3 bases and J by 3 bases, with 11 bases between the two germline ends. Germline CDR1 is MGHDK and CDR2 is SYGVNS. The CDR3 consists of 14 residues. The CDR3 DNA follows: TGTGCCAGCAGTGACTGGGGTGGGAAAGAGACCCAGTACTTC. Encoded protein: CASSDWGGKETQYF.

The chain carries TRBV20-1 and TRBJ2-7; 10 bases are shared with TRBD1. This CDR3 region has 14 residues. V shed 6 bases and J 0 bases; nucleotides not matched to a gene: 5. Germline V gives CDR1 DFQATT, CDR2 SNEGSKA (reference sequence). The CDR3 spells CSAEGQGSSYEQYF. The DNA for the CDR3 is TGCAGTGCAGAGGGACAGGGGAGCTCCTACGAGCAGTACTTC.

The genes are TRBV7-6 and TRBJ1-1; a possible D gene is TRBD1 (5 bases). Trimming took off 5 bases at V and 1 base at J, with 14 bases between the two ends. This CDR3 has 15 residues. CDR1 and CDR2 (germline): SGHVS, FNYEAQ. The CDR3 loop is CASSLGGGTNTEAFF. The CDR3 bases are TGTGCCAGCAGCCTAGGTGGAGGGACGAACACTGAAGCTTTCTTT.

The chain employs TRBV7-2 and TRBJ2-7; D possibly uses TRBD1 or TRBD2 (7 bases each). CDR3 length: 16 residues. The germline CDR1 and CDR2 sequences are SGHTA and FQGNSA. The V end lost 1 base, the J end lost 4 bases, and 17 bases lay between the germline ends. The CDR3 loop reads CASSLGPRGGLYEQYF. CDR3 sequence (DNA): TGTGCCAGCAGCTTAGGCCCCAGGGGGGGTTTGTACGAGCAGTACTTC.

J is TRBJ1-5 and V is TRBV28; D gene ambiguous. V lost 4 bases to trimming and J lost 4 bases, with 14 bases between them. CDR1 and CDR2 (germline): MDHEN, SYDVKM. This CDR3 comprises 15 residues. This CDR3 reads CASSWAASANQPQHF. Written as DNA, the CDR3 is TGTGCCAGCAGTTGGGCGGCTTCCGCGAATCAGCCCCAGCATTTT. Based on the CDR3 plus reference TRBV28 and TRBJ1-5, the full variable domain is DVKVTQSSRYLVKRTGEKVFLECVQDMDHENMFWYRQDPGLGLRLIYFSYDVKMKEKGDIPEGYSVSREKKERFSLILESASTNQTSMYLCASSWAASANQPQHFGDGTRLSIL.

The V call is TRBV2, the J call TRBJ2-6; D is unresolved. CDR3 length equals 14 residues. Deletions cut 4 bases from V and 2 bases from J, with 6 bases between. Germline V gives CDR1 SNHLY, CDR2 FYNNEI. CDR3 sequence: CASSVTPGANVLTF. The DNA of the CDR3 is TGTGCCAGCAGTGTGACTCCTGGGGCCAACGTCCTGACTTTC.

J is TRBJ2-5 and V is TRBV15; D call uncertain. This CDR3 is built from 12 residues. From germline, CDR1 is LNHNV and CDR2 YYDKDF (reference sequence). Trimming shortened V by 5 bases and J by 2 bases, and 6 bases separated the two germline ends. The CDR3 DNA reads TGTGCCACCAGCGAGATACAAGAGACCCAGTACTTC. Its translation is CATSEIQETQYF.

This clonotype was observed a few times. The chain employs TRBV4-3 and TRBJ1-6; 10 bases fit TRBD1. Germline V lookup: CDR1 LGHNA, CDR2 YSLEER. V trimming: 0 bases; J trimming: 10 bases; junction bases outside the gene matches: 3. The CDR3 length is 15 residues. The DNA for the CDR3 is TGCGCCAGCAGCCAAGAGGGACAGGGGATATCACCCCTCCACTTT. It codes for CASSQEGQGISPLHF.

The rearrangement links TRBV11-3 to TRBJ2-3; no firm D call. Germline CDR1 and CDR2: SGHNT and YENEEA. Trimming cost V 1 base and J 6 bases, with 8 bases left between them. The CDR3 consists of 13 residues. The CDR3 bases are TGTGCCAGCAGCTTAGGAATAGGGGATACGCAGTATTTT. It specifies CASSLGIGDTQYF. Supplemented by reference TRBV11-3 and TRBJ2-3, the full variable domain reads EAGVVQSPRYKIIEKKQPVAFWCNPISGHNTLYWYLQNLGQGPELLIRYENEEAVDDSQLPKDRFSAERLKGVDSTLKIQPAELGDSAVYLCASSLGIGDTQYFGPGTRLTVL.

The V gene is TRBV12-3 or TRBV12-4, the J gene TRBJ1-1; D unclear. Deletions cut 8 bases from V and 0 bases from J, with 16 bases between. This CDR3 comprises 15 residues. CDR3 residues: CASSRVGSVNTEAFF. In DNA form, the CDR3 reads TGTGCCAGCTCCCGCGTGGGGAGTGTGAACACTGAAGCTTTCTTT.

The gene calls are TRBV20-1 and TRBJ1-6; no firm D call. Germline V gene data show CDR1 as DFQATT and CDR2 as SNEGSKA (reference sequence). The CDR3 totals 14 residues. V lost 1 base and J 6 bases, leaving 10 bases between the germline ends. CDR3 loop: CSARVLVFNSPLHF. As DNA, the CDR3 is TGCAGTGCTAGAGTGTTGGTGTTTAATTCACCCCTCCACTTT.

The V call is TRBV28, the J call TRBJ1-1; D not certain. The CDR3 is 13 residues long. V lost 6 bases to trimming and J lost 3 bases, with 11 bases between them. Per the germline V gene, CDR1 is MDHEN and CDR2 is SYDVKM. The CDR3 nucleotides read TGTGCCAGCAGAACCGGAATTTACACTGAAGCTTTCTTT. This translates into CASRTGIYTEAFF.

A note on this clonotype: A read error may explain this, as a much larger clone is one base away. The V gene is TRBV5-1, the J gene TRBJ2-7; TRBD1 agrees at 10 bases. TRBJ2-5 explains the end of the DNA better; the J call may be wrong. CDR3 length: 16 amino acids. Germline CDR1 SGHRS, CDR2 YFSETQ. The CDR3 DNA reads as TGCGTCAGCAGCGGGACCGGGACAGGGGCACAAGAGACCCAGTACTTC. The encoded protein is CVSSGTGTGAQETQYF.

Worth noting for this clonotype: A single base separates this from a much larger clone, so it may be a read error. The genes are TRBV4-3 and TRBJ2-5, with D maybe TRBD1 (6 bases). The CDR3 runs 15 residues. Trimming removed 4 bases at V and 4 bases at J, with 16 bases between. Germline lookup yields CDR1 LGHNA and CDR2 YSLEER. Written as DNA, the CDR3 is TGCGCCAGCAGCCCGGTCGACCAGGGGCCAGAGACCCAGTACTTC. Its translation is CASSPVDQGPETQYF.

The chain employs TRBV7-2 and TRBJ2-5; 15 bases fit TRBD2. This CDR3 is 16 amino acids long. Trimming cost V 4 bases and J 6 bases; bases outside gene matches: 6. CDR1 is SGHTA and CDR2 is FQGNSA in the germline V gene. The CDR3 DNA reads as TGTGCCAGCAGCTCCGGACTAGCGGGAGGGATTCAGACCCAGTACTTC. Translation gives CASSSGLAGGIQTQYF.

J is TRBJ2-1 and V is TRBV29-1; D gene uncertain. V lost 3 bases and J lost 8, with 14 bases in between. The germline CDR1 and CDR2 sequences are SQVTM and ANQGSEA. This CDR3 comprises 13 residues. CDR3 region: CSVEADGQHEQFF. The CDR3 bases are TGCAGCGTTGAGGCGGACGGCCAGCATGAGCAGTTCTTC.

This rearrangement joins TRBV7-9 to TRBJ2-1; no definite D call. This CDR3 comprises 13 residues. Deletions cut 2 bases from V and 10 bases from J, with 12 bases between. Germline CDR1 reads SEHNR; CDR2 reads FQNEAQ (reference sequence). The CDR3 loop is CASSLMVFREQFF. The CDR3 DNA follows: TGTGCCAGCAGCTTAATGGTTTTTCGAGAGCAGTTCTTC.

As regards this clonotype: One junction end does not reproduce the germline sequence, and a read error may be involved. This sequence joins TRBV5-4 and TRBJ2-5; 8 nucleotides agree with TRBD1. The CDR3 is 16 residues long. Germline assignment: CDR1 SGHNT and CDR2 YYREEE (reference sequence). The CDR3, as DNA: TGTGCCAGCAGCTTAAACGACAGGGGAAGAAGGGAGACCCGGTACTTC. Amino acid sequence: CASSLNDRGRRETRYF.